This T cell receptor (beta chain) originates from a study of blood T cells in healthy people across ages. V was pared by 6 bases and J by 3 bases, with 15 bases between. From germline, CDR1 is DFQATT and CDR2 SNEGSKA (reference sequence). CDR3 length: 15 amino acids. Primed by a sample-barcoded 5' primer and a J-beta primer mix, a second PCR proceeded for 7 to 11 cycles. Via MiXCR, TCRdb re-called the 5' RACE reads, giving one row per CDR3 protein. The sample contains about 680,000 distinct CDR3 sequences, more than 40% of which appear only once. They isolated at least 6 million PBMCs from each sample. Study conclusions and caveats: Long-lived donors exceeded aged donors in naive CD4+ cells and diversity.

This clonotype was seen a handful of times. Its antigen remains unidentified. The V gene is TRBV20-1, the J gene TRBJ2-6; weak D call: TRBD2 (7 bases). This TCR derives from an older woman in good health. What was sequenced was blood. CDR3 coding DNA: TGCAGTGCCCGTGCGGGGGCTGGTGGGGCCAACGTCCTGACTTTC. Encoded protein: CSARAGAGGANVLTF.